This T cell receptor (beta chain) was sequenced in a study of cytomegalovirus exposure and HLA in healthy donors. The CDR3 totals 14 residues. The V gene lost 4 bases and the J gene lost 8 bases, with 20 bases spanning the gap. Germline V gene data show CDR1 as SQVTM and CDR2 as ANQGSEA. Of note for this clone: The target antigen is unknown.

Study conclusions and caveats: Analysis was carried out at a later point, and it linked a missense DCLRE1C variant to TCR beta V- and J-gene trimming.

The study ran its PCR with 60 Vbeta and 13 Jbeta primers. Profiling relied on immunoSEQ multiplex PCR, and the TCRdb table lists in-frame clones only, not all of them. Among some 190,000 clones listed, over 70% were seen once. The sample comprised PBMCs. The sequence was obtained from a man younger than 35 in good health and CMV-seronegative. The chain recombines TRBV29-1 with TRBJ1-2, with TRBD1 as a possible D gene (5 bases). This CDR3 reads CSVVKSGAIPGYTF. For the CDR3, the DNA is TGCAGCGTTGTGAAAAGCGGGGCCATCCCGGGCTACACCTTC. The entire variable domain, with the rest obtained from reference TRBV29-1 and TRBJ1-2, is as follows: SAVISQKPSRDICQRGTSLTIQCQVDSQVTMMFWYRQQPGQSLTLIATANQGSEATYESGFVIDKFPISRPNLTFSTLTVSNMSPEDSSIYLCSVVKSGAIPGYTFGSGTRLTVV.